One sample yielded the 28 T cell receptor beta chains listed below, sequenced in a study of regulatory T cells in long-lasting Graves disease. Arm-PCR with iRepertoire HTBI primers amplified the CDR3 regions for these TCR beta libraries. From the multiplex PCR reads, TCRdb called clonotypes with MiXCR, one entry per CDR3 protein. The data contain about 530,000 distinct CDR3 sequences, roughly 15% of them seen just once; the ten biggest clones take up around 25%. Indicated time point: newly diagnosed GD, antithyroid drugs for less than 3 months. The TCR library was made from RNA extracted from PBMCs. The sample was also linked to a second study, of T cells in Graves' hyperthyroidism and ophthalmopathy.

Sequencing was performed on peripheral blood mononuclear cells (PBMCs), taken at new diagnosis, from a patient treated with antithyroid drugs. Receptors originate from a middle-aged woman with Graves disease.

This clonotype was seen many times. The chain links TRBV15 to TRBJ2-3; D ambiguous. CDR1 and CDR2 (germline): LNHNV, YYDKDF (reference sequence). The V gene lost 5 bases and the J gene lost 2 bases, with 14 bases spanning the gap. The CDR3 consists of 15 residues. CDR3 in amino acids: CATSPGTYLTDTQYF. For the CDR3, the DNA is TGTGCCACCAGCCCCGGAACTTACCTCACAGATACGCAGTATTTT. The whole variable domain, filled in from reference TRBV15 and TRBJ2-3, reads DAMVIQNPRYQVTQFGKPVTLSCSQTLNHNVMYWYQQKSSQAPKLLFHYYDKDFNNEADTPDNFQSRRPNTSFCFLDIRSPGLGDTAMYLCATSPGTYLTDTQYFGPGTRLTVL.

As concerns this clonotype: This sequence may be a read error, since a much larger clone differs from it by one base. The chain recombines TRBV27 with TRBJ1-5; 10 nucleotides agree with TRBD1. This CDR3 has 14 residues. CDR1 and CDR2 from the germline V gene are MNHEY and SMNVEV (reference sequence). Trimming took 3 bases from V and 9 from J; bases not matched to a gene: 5. This CDR3 reads CASSLTGGSGPQHF. The DNA for the CDR3 is TGTGCCAGCAGTTTGACAGGGGGCTCTGGGCCCCAGCATTTT.

This clonotype was detected ten times or more. The rearrangement joins TRBV6-1 to TRBJ2-3; 9 bases align to TRBD2. CDR1 is MNHNS and CDR2 is SASEGT in the germline V gene. The CDR3 contains 18 residues. V shed 5 bases, J shed 4 bases, and the junction held 16 bases outside the gene matches. The CDR3 is CASSHVRPMGLAADTQYF. CDR3 DNA: TGTGCCAGCAGTCATGTAAGGCCAATGGGACTAGCAGCAGATACGCAGTATTTT.

A few counts support this clonotype. J is TRBJ2-7 and V is TRBV20-1; tentatively, D is TRBD1 (6 bases). The CDR3 spans 15 residues. Germline V CDR1 and CDR2: DFQATT, SNEGSKA (reference sequence). V was clipped by 1 base and J by 2 bases, with 15 bases between them. In DNA form, the CDR3 reads TGCAGTGCTAGAGCAACCGGGACACCGGCCTACGAGCAGTACTTC. Protein sequence: CSARATGTPAYEQYF.

Ten or more counts support this clonotype. This chain joins TRBV12-3 or TRBV12-4 and TRBJ1-1; maybe TRBD1 (5 bases). V gave up 7 bases and J gave up 6 bases, with 15 bases separating them. The CDR3 sequence is 13 residues long. The CDR3 spells CASIHQGVSEAFF. CDR3 sequence (DNA): TGTGCCAGCATCCACCAGGGTGTCTCTGAAGCTTTCTTT.

This clonotype was recorded a few times. The rearrangement joins TRBV20-1 to TRBJ2-1; TRBD1 is a possible D gene (5 bases). The J call is doubtful: the DNA matches TRBJ2-5 better. The CDR3 has 15 residues. Germline loops: CDR1 DFQATT, CDR2 SNEGSKA (reference sequence). The CDR3 nucleotides read TGCAGTGCTAGAGATCTGGGCAGGGCATCAGAGACCCAGTACTTC. Protein sequence: CSARDLGRASETQYF.

The chain has TRBV7-9 and TRBJ2-2, with D perhaps given as TRBD1 or TRBD2 (5 bases each). CDR3 length: 17 amino acids. In germline, CDR1 is SEHNR, CDR2 FQNEAQ (reference sequence). V lost 3 bases, J lost 2 bases, and 16 bases lay in between. In nucleotides, the CDR3 is TGTGCCAGCAGCTTTTCCGGGACCCACGAAAACACCGGGGAGCTGTTTTTT. Translating gives CASSFSGTHENTGELFF.

The rearrangement joins TRBV3-1 to TRBJ2-6, with unresolved D. Per germline, CDR1 LGHDT and CDR2 YNNKEL (reference sequence). This CDR3 spans 16 amino acids. The germline V and J ends were trimmed by 4 bases and 0 bases, with 10 bases remaining between them. The CDR3 is CASSPAQSSGANVLTF. CDR3 in DNA: TGTGCCAGCAGCCCGGCCCAGAGCTCTGGGGCCAACGTCCTGACTTTC.

The chain uses TRBV7-9 and TRBJ2-5; TRBD1 matches at 8 bases. Germline trimming cut 4 bases from V and 2 bases from J; bases unmatched to any gene: 9. Germline CDR1 reads SEHNR; CDR2 reads FQNEAQ (reference sequence). The CDR3 sequence is 16 residues long. The CDR3 DNA sequence: TGTGCCAGCAGCTCCGGACAGGGTCGAAAACAAGAGACCCAGTACTTC. Amino acid sequence: CASSSGQGRKQETQYF.

This clonotype was found many times. The rearrangement uses TRBV24-1 and TRBJ2-5, with a tentative D call TRBD1 (5 bases). The V end lost 3 bases, the J end lost 2 bases, and 15 bases lay between the germline ends. Germline V lookup: CDR1 KGHDR, CDR2 SFDVKD. This CDR3 region has 16 residues. CDR3 residues: CATSDGQRPPQETQYF. Written as DNA, the CDR3 is TGTGCCACCAGTGATGGACAAAGGCCGCCACAAGAGACCCAGTACTTC.

This clonotype was counted at least ten times. The chain links TRBV11-2 to TRBJ1-2; tentative D call: TRBD1 (5 bases). Trimming shortened V by 4 bases and J by 2 bases, and 14 bases separated the two germline ends. The CDR3 extends over 15 amino acids. The germline V gene encodes CDR1 SGHAT and CDR2 FQNNGV. This CDR3 reads CASSSLYRDNYGYTF. The CDR3 bases are TGTGCCAGCAGCTCCCTTTACCGGGACAACTATGGCTACACCTTC. Drawing the rest from reference TRBV11-2 and TRBJ1-2, the complete variable domain is EAGVAQSPRYKIIEKRQSVAFWCNPISGHATLYWYQQILGQGPKLLIQFQNNGVVDDSQLPKDRFSAERLKGVDSTLKIQPAKLEDSAVYLCASSSLYRDNYGYTFGSGTRLTVV.

At least ten counts were recorded for this clonotype. The rearrangement links TRBV20-1 to TRBJ2-1; D remains ambiguous. Trimming took 0 bases from V and 5 from J, leaving 5 bases between them. The CDR3 contains 12 residues. Germline assignment: CDR1 DFQATT and CDR2 SNEGSKA (reference sequence). The CDR3 region is CSARDFDNEQFF. CDR3 bases: TGCAGTGCTAGAGATTTTGACAATGAGCAGTTCTTC.

The chain recombines TRBV20-1 with TRBJ2-1, with D hard to call. Germline V CDR1 and CDR2: DFQATT, SNEGSKA (reference sequence). The V end lost 0 bases, the J end lost 0 bases, and 9 bases lay between the germline ends. This CDR3 comprises 15 residues. Written as DNA, the CDR3 is TGCAGTGCTAGAGATCTTGTCGGCTCCTACAATGAGCAGTTCTTC. Amino acid sequence: CSARDLVGSYNEQFF.

This clonotype was recorded many times. V is TRBV6-1 and J is TRBJ1-5, with TRBD1 identical over 10 bases. Germline CDR1 is MNHNS and CDR2 is SASEGT. This CDR3 is built from 15 residues. The trim removed 6 bases at V and 7 bases at J, leaving 9 bases unmatched. The CDR3 sequence is CASRADRGRVQPQHF. The CDR3 bases are TGTGCCAGCAGAGCAGACAGGGGGCGCGTCCAGCCCCAGCATTTT.

This clonotype was detected only a few times. The V and J genes are TRBV9 and TRBJ1-5; D is ambiguous. CDR1 SGDLS and CDR2 YYNGEE come from the germline V gene. The CDR3 is 14 amino acids. Deletions cut 4 bases from V and 3 bases from J, with 11 bases between. The CDR3 is CASSLSPNNQPQHF. The CDR3 DNA sequence: TGTGCCAGCAGCCTTTCTCCCAACAATCAGCCCCAGCATTTT.

The table lists this clonotype with a few counts. The J gene is TRBJ2-3, the V gene TRBV20-1; TRBD2 agrees at 7 bases. V trimming: 6 bases; J trimming: 2 bases; junction bases outside the gene matches: 11. CDR1 and CDR2 from the germline V gene are DFQATT and SNEGSKA (reference sequence). The length of the CDR3 is 15 residues. CDR3 in amino acids: CSARHSGGHTDTQYF. DNA of the CDR3: TGCAGTGCCAGGCATTCGGGGGGTCACACAGATACGCAGTATTTT.

This clonotype was found many times. This rearrangement joins TRBV12-5 to TRBJ2-1; 9 bases fit TRBD1. Per germline, CDR1 LGHNT and CDR2 FRNRAP. The CDR3 has 24 residues. V shed 0 bases and J 1 base; nucleotides not matched to a gene: 25. CDR3 nucleotide sequence: TGTGCTAGTGGTTTGGTACAGAAAGGGGGGACAGGGTATCATGAACGTCCTTCCTACAATGAGCAGTTCTTC. This gives the protein CASGLVQKGGTGYHERPSYNEQFF.

There are many counts of this clonotype. This chain links TRBV6-2 or TRBV6-3 with TRBJ1-2; tentatively, D is TRBD1 (6 bases). The CDR3 contains 15 residues. CDR1 MNHEY and CDR2 SVGEGT come from the germline V gene. Trimming took off 0 bases at V and 4 bases at J, with 12 bases between the two ends. Here the CDR3 reads CASSYSGGGSYGYTF. The CDR3 nucleotides read TGTGCCAGCAGTTACTCGGGGGGCGGAAGCTATGGCTACACCTTC.

This clonotype was detected many times. The J gene is TRBJ1-1, the V gene TRBV2; 7 bases agree with TRBD1. Trimming at V came to 6 bases and at J to 3 bases, leaving 7 bases not matched to a gene. The germline V gene has CDR1 SNHLY and CDR2 FYNNEI. The length of the CDR3 is 14 residues. The DNA for the CDR3 is TGTGCCAGCAGAGACCTCACAGGGGACACTGAAGCTTTCTTT. Residues: CASRDLTGDTEAFF.

This clonotype was seen many times. The chain carries TRBV12-3 or TRBV12-4 and TRBJ2-3; TRBD1 or TRBD2 may be the D gene (6 bases each). CDR3 length equals 15 residues. V lost 0 bases, J lost 9 bases, and 16 bases lay in between. CDR3 sequence (DNA): TGTGCCAGCAGTTTAGCACTAGGGCTAGGGGGGACGCAGTATTTT. This encodes CASSLALGLGGTQYF.

The chain employs TRBV7-9 and TRBJ2-2; TRBD1 matches 10 bases. V lost 4 bases, J lost 2 bases, and 4 bases stayed unmatched. The length of the CDR3 is 16 residues. Germline values: CDR1 SEHNR, CDR2 FQNEAQ (reference sequence). This chain's CDR3 is CASSSRTGGNTGELFF. The CDR3 region has the DNA TGTGCCAGCAGCTCCCGGACAGGGGGAAACACCGGGGAGCTGTTTTTT.

The chain couples TRBV30 to TRBJ1-5; 7 positions match TRBD1. V lost 3 bases and J lost 5; bases outside the gene matches: 1. Germline CDR1 is GTSNPN and CDR2 is SVGIG (reference sequence). The CDR3 length is 12 residues. CDR3 in amino acids: CAWRTGHQPQHF. The CDR3 DNA is TGTGCCTGGAGGACAGGGCATCAGCCCCAGCATTTT.

This sequence joins TRBV4-2 and TRBJ1-2; 10 positions match TRBD1. V shed 0 bases, J shed 3 bases, and the junction held 13 bases outside the gene matches. Germline loops: CDR1 LGHNA, CDR2 YNFKEQ. There are 19 residues in the CDR3. The CDR3 protein is CASSQDRGDRGPGDYGYTF. CDR3 bases: TGTGCCAGCAGCCAAGATCGTGGGGACAGGGGCCCCGGGGACTATGGCTACACCTTC.

This clonotype came up many times. V and J are TRBV20-1 and TRBJ1-5, with D perhaps TRBD1 (6 bases). This CDR3 has 16 amino acids. Germline V gives CDR1 DFQATT, CDR2 SNEGSKA (reference sequence). V lost 0 bases and J 0 bases, leaving 12 bases between the germline ends. CDR3 coding DNA: TGCAGTGCTAGAGAGGGAGGGGGGCCTAGCAATCAGCCCCAGCATTTT. This encodes CSAREGGGPSNQPQHF.

This clonotype was observed many times. An end of the junction differs from the germline gene, which may be a read error. The chain joins TRBV3-1 to TRBJ1-6; 8 bases are shared with TRBD1. Germline CDR1 and CDR2: LGHDT and YNNKEL (reference sequence). The CDR3 is 14 amino acids. The CDR3: CASSPGQGDSPLHF. The CDR3 nucleotides are TGCGCCAGCAGCCCTGGACAGGGTGATTCACCCCTCCACTTT.

This clonotype showed up just a few times. Relative to the germline gene, one junction end is altered; a read error may explain this. For the CDR3, the DNA is TGCAGTGCTAGAGACTCCTCCCGGGACATTGAAGCTTCCTTT. Its protein product is CSARDSSRDIEASF. V and J are TRBV20-1 and TRBJ1-1; a weak D match, TRBD1 (6 bases). The CDR3 loop spans 14 amino acids. The germline gives CDR1 DFQATT, CDR2 SNEGSKA (reference sequence).

The chain recombines TRBV7-3 with TRBJ2-3; 9 bases fit TRBD1. Germline values: CDR1 SGHTA, CDR2 FQGTGA. The CDR3 is made up of 15 amino acids. The V segment lost 1 base and the J segment 2 bases; nucleotides outside the gene matches: 1. The CDR3 bases are TGTGCCAGCAGCTTAAACAGGGGGCTCACAGATACGCAGTATTTT. It translates to CASSLNRGLTDTQYF.

The chain links TRBV20-1 to TRBJ2-3; D is undetermined. Trimming removed 6 bases from V and 0 bases from J, with 10 bases in between. This CDR3 has 13 amino acids. Germline V gives CDR1 DFQATT, CDR2 SNEGSKA (reference sequence). The DNA for the CDR3 is TGCAGTGCCCTCTTCCTAAGCACAGATACGCAGTATTTT. It codes for CSALFLSTDTQYF.